This TCR beta chain originates from a study of T cell changes during pregnancy in multiple sclerosis. The CDR3 extends over 13 amino acids. In germline, CDR1 is SGHDT, CDR2 YYEEEE. The trim removed 3 bases at V and 6 bases at J, leaving 5 bases unmatched. Only in-frame clones appear in the TCRdb table, and some are missing; sequencing was by immunoSEQ multiplex PCR. This table holds 45,000 to 65,000 clones, roughly 92% found once. The starting material was CD8+ T cells from peripheral blood mononuclear cells, obtained in the third trimester of pregnancy. The TCR originated in a female donor with multiple sclerosis, enrolled in a pregnancy study. The chain employs TRBV5-6 and TRBJ1-2, with 7 bases lining up with TRBD1. The CDR3 DNA reads as TGTGCCAGCAGCTCTAGACAGGGTGATGGCTACACCTTC. It specifies CASSSRQGDGYTF.